Shown below are 6 T cell receptor beta chains from a single sample sequenced in a study of spatial heterogeneity in lung cancer. Time point denoted: sample taken at primary tumor resection. The authors sequenced whole RNA from tumor, nontumor lung or frozen PBMC without sorting. Using its own MiXCR run on the 5' RACE reads, TCRdb lists one record per CDR3 protein. Of 60,000 to 90,000 distinct CDR3 sequences listed, roughly 13% are singletons. Sequences were derived from PBMCs, sampled at surgery. The receptors stem from a male donor with early-stage non-small cell lung cancer.

This chain connects TRBV29-1 to TRBJ1-1; D remains ambiguous. The CDR3 is 14 amino acids. Germline CDR1 SQVTM, CDR2 ANQGSEA. The V end was cut by 1 base, the J end by 4 bases, with 13 bases between. The CDR3, as DNA: TGCAGCGTTGAAGTTCAGGCTACGGGCACTGAAGCTTTCTTT. It translates to CSVEVQATGTEAFF.

This chain joins TRBV12-3 or TRBV12-4 and TRBJ1-6; possible D gene TRBD1, 5 bases. The CDR3 spans 14 residues. Trimming took off 7 bases at V and 8 bases at J, with 15 bases between the two ends. CDR3 sequence (DNA): TGTGCCAGCAAACGAGGGGCGTTGGATTCACCCCTCCACTTT. The encoded protein is CASKRGALDSPLHF.

The table lists this clonotype with a few counts. This sequence joins TRBV5-1 and TRBJ2-7, with 7 bases fitting TRBD1. V shed 0 bases, J shed 0 bases, and the junction held 6 bases outside the gene matches. Germline V gene sequence: CDR1 SGHRS, CDR2 YFSETQ. The CDR3 spans 16 residues. As DNA, the CDR3 is TGCGCCAGCAGCTTGGATTGGGACAGTAGCTCCTACGAGCAGTACTTC. Encoded protein: CASSLDWDSSSYEQYF.

The sample holds many counts of this clonotype. The chain recombines TRBV4-2 with TRBJ1-1; D is possibly TRBD1 (5 bases). The germline CDR1 and CDR2 sequences are LGHNA and YNFKEQ. This CDR3 is built from 19 residues. Trimming removed 1 base from V and 3 bases from J, with 24 bases in between. The CDR3 is CASSQGGENVWEGHTEAFF. CDR3 DNA sequence: TGTGCCAGCAGCCAAGGAGGGGAGAACGTTTGGGAAGGGCACACTGAAGCTTTCTTT.

This clonotype was seen repeatedly, ten times or more. CDR3 sequence reads: CASSQETSGREQETQYF. Written as DNA, the CDR3 is TGCGCCAGCAGCCAAGAGACTAGCGGGCGGGAACAAGAGACCCAGTACTTC. V usage is TRBV4-1 and J usage is TRBJ2-5; 10 bases align to TRBD2. The CDR3 contains 17 residues. The J segment lost 2 bases and the V segment lost 0 bases, leaving 6 bases of the junction unmatched. Germline V gene lookup returns CDR1 MGHRA and CDR2 YSYEKL.

This clonotype turned up a few times. This chain uses TRBV9 with TRBJ2-6, with 7 positions matching TRBD1. Trimming took 8 bases from V and 2 from J; bases not matched to a gene: 1. In germline, CDR1 is SGDLS, CDR2 YYNGEE. This CDR3 has 13 residues. For the CDR3, the DNA is TGTGCCAGTGACAGGGCTGGGGCCAACGTCCTGACTTTC. Translation gives CASDRAGANVLTF.